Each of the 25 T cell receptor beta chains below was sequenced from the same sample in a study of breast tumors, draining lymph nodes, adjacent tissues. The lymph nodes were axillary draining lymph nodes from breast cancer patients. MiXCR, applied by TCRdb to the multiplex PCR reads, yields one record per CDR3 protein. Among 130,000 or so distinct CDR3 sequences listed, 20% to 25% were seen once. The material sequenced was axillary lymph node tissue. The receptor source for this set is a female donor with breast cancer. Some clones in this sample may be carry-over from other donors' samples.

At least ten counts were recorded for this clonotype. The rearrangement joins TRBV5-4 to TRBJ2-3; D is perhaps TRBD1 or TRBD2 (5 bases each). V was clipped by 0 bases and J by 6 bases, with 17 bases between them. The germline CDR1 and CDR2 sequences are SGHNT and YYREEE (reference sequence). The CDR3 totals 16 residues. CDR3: CASSLERGSAADTQYF. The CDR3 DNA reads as TGTGCCAGCAGCTTGGAGAGGGGCAGCGCAGCGGATACGCAGTATTTT.

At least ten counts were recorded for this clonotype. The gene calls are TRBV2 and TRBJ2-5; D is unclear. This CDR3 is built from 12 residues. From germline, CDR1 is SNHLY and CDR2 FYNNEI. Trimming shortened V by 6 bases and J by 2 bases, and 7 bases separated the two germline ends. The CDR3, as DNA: TGTGCCAGCAGGCAGGCACAAGAGACCCAGTACTTC. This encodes CASRQAQETQYF.

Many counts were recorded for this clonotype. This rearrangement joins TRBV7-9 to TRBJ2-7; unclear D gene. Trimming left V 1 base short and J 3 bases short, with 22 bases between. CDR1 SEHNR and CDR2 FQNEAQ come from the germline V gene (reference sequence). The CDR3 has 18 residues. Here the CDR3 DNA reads TGTGCCAGCAGCTTAGTAGAGGCAGGTCCTATGCCGGACTACGAGCAGTACTTC. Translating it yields CASSLVEAGPMPDYEQYF.

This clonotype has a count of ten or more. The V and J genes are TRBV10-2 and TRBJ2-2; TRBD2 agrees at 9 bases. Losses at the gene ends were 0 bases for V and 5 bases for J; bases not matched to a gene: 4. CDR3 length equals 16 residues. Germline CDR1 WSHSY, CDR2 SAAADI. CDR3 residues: CASSESGLARTGELFF. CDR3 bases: TGCGCCAGCAGTGAGTCGGGACTAGCTCGAACCGGGGAGCTGTTTTTT.

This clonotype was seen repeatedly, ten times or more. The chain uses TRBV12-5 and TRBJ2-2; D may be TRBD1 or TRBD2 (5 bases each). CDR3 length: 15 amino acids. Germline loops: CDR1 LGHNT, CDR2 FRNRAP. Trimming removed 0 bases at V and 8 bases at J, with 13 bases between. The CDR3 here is CASGLVVGTAGELFF. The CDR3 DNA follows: TGTGCTAGTGGTTTGGTTGTAGGGACGGCGGGGGAGCTGTTTTTT.

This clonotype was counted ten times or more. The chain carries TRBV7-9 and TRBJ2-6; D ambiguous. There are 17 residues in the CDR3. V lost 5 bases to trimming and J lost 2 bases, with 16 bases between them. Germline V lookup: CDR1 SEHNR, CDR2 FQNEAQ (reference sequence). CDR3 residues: CASSPLDSAPGANVLTF. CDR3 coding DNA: TGTGCCAGCAGCCCCCTGGATTCCGCTCCTGGGGCCAACGTCCTGACTTTC.

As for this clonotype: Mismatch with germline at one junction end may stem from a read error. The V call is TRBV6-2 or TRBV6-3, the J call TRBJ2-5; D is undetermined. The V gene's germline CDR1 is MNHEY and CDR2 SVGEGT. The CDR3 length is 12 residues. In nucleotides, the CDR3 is TGTGCCAGCAGTGACTCACAAGAGACCCAGTACTTC. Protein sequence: CASSDSQETQYF.

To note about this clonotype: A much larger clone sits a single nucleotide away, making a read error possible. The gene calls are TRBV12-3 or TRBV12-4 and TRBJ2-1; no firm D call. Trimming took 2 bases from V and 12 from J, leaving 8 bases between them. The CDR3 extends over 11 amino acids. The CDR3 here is CASSLLDGQFF. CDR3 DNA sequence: TGTGCCAGCAGTTTATTAGATGGGCAGTTCTTC.

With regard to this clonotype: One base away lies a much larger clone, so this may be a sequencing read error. The DNA of the CDR3 is TGTGCCTGGAGGCTAGCGGGAGTCGATGAGCAGTTCTTC. Translation: CAWRLAGVDEQFF. The V call is TRBV30, the J call TRBJ2-1, with 10 bases aligning to TRBD2. J lost 8 bases, V lost 3 bases, and 4 bases had no gene match. The CDR3 is 13 amino acids. Germline V gene data show CDR1 as GTSNPN and CDR2 as SVGIG (reference sequence). Together with reference TRBV30 and TRBJ2-1, the CDR3 gives the full variable domain: SQTIHQWPATLVQPVGSPLSLECTVEGTSNPNLYWYRQAAGRGLQLLFYSVGIGQISSEVPQNLSASRPQDRQFILSSKKLLLSDSGFYLCAWRLAGVDEQFFGPGTRLTVL.

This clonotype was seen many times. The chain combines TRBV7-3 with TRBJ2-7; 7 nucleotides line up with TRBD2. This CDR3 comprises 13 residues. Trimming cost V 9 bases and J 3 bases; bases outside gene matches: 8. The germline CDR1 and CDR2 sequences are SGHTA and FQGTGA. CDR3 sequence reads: CARGIGGNYEQYF. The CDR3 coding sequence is TGTGCCAGGGGGATCGGGGGGAACTACGAGCAGTACTTC.

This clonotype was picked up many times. CDR3 sequence: CASSPQLLGSYEQYF. Written as DNA, the CDR3 is TGTGCCAGCAGCCCTCAGTTGTTAGGCTCCTACGAGCAGTACTTC. The J gene is TRBJ2-7, the V gene TRBV5-5; D is unresolved. The ends were cut back, 4 bases at V and 0 bases at J, with 14 bases in the middle. Looked up from germline, CDR1 is SGHKS and CDR2 is YYEKEE (reference sequence). The CDR3 has 15 amino acids.

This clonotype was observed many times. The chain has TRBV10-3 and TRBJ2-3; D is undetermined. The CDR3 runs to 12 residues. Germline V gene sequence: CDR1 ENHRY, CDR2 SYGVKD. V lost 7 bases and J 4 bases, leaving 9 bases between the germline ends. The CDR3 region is CAIKASSDTQYF. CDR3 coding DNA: TGTGCCATCAAGGCTTCATCAGATACGCAGTATTTT.

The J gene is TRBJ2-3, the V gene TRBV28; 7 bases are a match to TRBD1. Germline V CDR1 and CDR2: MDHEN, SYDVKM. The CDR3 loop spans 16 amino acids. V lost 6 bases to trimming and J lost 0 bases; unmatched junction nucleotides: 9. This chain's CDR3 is CASSRGQVLSTDTQYF. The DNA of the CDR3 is TGTGCCAGCAGCCGAGGACAGGTCCTCAGCACAGATACGCAGTATTTT.

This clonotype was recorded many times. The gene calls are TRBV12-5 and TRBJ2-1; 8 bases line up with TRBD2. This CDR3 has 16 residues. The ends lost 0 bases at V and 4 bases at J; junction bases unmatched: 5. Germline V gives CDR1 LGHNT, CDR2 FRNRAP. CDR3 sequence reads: CASGLVGGRPYNEQFF. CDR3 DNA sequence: TGTGCTAGTGGTTTGGTGGGCGGGAGGCCGTACAATGAGCAGTTCTTC.

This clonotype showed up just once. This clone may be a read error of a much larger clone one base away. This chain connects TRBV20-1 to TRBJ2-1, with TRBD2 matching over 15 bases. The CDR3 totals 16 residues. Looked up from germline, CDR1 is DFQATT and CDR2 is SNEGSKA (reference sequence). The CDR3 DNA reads TGCAGTACTAGTCTTCTTGGACTAGCGGGAGGGGGAGAGCAGTTCTTC. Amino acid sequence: CSTSLLGLAGGGEQFF.

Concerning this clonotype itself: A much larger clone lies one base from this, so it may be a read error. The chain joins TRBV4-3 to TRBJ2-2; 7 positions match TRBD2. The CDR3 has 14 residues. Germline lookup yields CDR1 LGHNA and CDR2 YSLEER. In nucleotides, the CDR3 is TGCGCCAGCGGCCAAAACCTAGCGGTCGGGGAGCTGTTTTTT. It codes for CASGQNLAVGELFF.

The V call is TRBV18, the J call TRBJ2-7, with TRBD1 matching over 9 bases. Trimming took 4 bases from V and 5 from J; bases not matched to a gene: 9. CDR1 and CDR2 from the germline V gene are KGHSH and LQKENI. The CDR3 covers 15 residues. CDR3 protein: CASSRTGQGKNEQYF. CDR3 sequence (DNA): TGTGCCAGCTCACGAACGGGACAGGGAAAAAACGAGCAGTACTTC. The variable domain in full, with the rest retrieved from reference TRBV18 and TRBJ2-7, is NAGVMQNPRHLVRRRGQEARLRCSPMKGHSHVYWYRQLPEEGLKFMVYLQKENIIDESGMPKERFSAEFPKEGPSILRIQQVVRGDSAAYFCASSRTGQGKNEQYFGPGTRLTVT.

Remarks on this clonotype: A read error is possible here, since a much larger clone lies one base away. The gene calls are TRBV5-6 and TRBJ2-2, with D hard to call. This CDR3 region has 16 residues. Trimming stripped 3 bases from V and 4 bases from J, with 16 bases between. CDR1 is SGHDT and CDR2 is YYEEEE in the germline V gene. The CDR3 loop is CASSYGFAMSTGELFF. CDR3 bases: TGTGCCAGCAGCTACGGGTTTGCCATGAGCACCGGGGAGCTGTTTTTT.

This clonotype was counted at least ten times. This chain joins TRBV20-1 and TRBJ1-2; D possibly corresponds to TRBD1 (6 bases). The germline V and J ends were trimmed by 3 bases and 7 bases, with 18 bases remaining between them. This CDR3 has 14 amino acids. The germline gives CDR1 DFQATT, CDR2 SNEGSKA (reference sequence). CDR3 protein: CSARRDKYVSGYTF. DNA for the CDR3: TGCAGTGCTAGGAGGGACAAATACGTTAGTGGCTACACCTTC.

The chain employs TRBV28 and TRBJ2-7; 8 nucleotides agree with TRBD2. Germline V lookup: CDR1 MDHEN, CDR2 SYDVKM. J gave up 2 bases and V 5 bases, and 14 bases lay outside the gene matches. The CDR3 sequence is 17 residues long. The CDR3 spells CASSAPPLGTRTYEQYF. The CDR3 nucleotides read TGTGCCAGCAGTGCCCCCCCCCTTGGGACTAGGACCTACGAGCAGTACTTC.

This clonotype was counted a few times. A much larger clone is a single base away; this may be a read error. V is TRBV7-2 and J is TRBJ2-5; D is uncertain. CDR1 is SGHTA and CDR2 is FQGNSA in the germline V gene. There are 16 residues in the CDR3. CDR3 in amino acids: CASSLRVTGYQETLYF. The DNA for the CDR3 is TGTGCCAGCAGCTTAAGGGTTACTGGCTACCAAGAGACCCTGTACTTC.

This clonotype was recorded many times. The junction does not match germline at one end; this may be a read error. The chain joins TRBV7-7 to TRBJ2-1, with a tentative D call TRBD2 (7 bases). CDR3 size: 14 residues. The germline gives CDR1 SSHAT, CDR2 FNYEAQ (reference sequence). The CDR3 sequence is CASSLAGGGYEQFF. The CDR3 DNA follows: TGTGCTAGCAGCTTAGCCGGCGGGGGCTATGAGCAGTTCTTC.

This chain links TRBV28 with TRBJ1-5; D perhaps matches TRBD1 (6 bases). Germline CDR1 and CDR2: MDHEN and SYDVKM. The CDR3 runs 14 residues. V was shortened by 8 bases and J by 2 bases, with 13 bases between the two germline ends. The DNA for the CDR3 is TGTGCCAGCGGGGGGGCTGGGGGCAATCAGCCCCAGCATTTT. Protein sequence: CASGGAGGNQPQHF. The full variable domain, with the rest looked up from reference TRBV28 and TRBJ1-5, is DVKVTQSSRYLVKRTGEKVFLECVQDMDHENMFWYRQDPGLGLRLIYFSYDVKMKEKGDIPEGYSVSREKKERFSLILESASTNQTSMYLCASGGAGGNQPQHFGDGTRLSIL.

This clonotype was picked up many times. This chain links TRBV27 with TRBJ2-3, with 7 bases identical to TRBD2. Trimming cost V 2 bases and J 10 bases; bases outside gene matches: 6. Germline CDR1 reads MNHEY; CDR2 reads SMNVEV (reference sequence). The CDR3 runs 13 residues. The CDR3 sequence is CASSLRGRRAQYF. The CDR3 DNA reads TGTGCCAGCAGTTTACGCGGGAGAAGGGCGCAGTATTTT.

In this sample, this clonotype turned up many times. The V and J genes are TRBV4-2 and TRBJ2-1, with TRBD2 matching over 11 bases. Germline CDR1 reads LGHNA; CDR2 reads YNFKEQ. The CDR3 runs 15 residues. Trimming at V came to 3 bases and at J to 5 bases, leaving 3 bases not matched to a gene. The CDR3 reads CASSHGTSGHNEQFF. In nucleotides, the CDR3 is TGTGCCAGCAGCCACGGGACTAGCGGCCACAATGAGCAGTTCTTC.